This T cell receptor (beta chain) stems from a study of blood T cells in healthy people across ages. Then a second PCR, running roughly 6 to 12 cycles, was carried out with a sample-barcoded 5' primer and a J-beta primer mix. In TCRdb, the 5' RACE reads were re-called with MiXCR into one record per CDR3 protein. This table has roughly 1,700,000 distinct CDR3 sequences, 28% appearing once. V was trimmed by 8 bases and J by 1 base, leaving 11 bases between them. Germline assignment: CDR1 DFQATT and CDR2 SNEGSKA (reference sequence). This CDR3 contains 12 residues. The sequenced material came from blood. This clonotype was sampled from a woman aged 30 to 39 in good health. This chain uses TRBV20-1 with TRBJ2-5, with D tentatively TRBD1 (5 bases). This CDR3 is CSPYTGQETQYF. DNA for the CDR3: TGCAGTCCTTACACAGGCCAAGAGACCCAGTACTTC.